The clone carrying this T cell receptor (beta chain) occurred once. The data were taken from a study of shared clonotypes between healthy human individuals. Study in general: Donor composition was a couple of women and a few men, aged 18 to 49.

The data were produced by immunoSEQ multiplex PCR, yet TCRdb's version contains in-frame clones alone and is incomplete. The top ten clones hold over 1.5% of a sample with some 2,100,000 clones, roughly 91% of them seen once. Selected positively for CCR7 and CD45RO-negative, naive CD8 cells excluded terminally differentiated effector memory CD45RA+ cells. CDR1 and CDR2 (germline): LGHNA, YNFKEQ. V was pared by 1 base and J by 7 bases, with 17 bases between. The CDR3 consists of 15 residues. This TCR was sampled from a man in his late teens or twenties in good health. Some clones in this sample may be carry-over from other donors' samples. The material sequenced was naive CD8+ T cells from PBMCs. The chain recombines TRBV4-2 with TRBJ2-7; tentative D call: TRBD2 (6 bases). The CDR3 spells CASSQAVLALREQYF. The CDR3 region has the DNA TGTGCCAGCAGCCAAGCGGTACTAGCTTTGCGTGAGCAGTACTTC.